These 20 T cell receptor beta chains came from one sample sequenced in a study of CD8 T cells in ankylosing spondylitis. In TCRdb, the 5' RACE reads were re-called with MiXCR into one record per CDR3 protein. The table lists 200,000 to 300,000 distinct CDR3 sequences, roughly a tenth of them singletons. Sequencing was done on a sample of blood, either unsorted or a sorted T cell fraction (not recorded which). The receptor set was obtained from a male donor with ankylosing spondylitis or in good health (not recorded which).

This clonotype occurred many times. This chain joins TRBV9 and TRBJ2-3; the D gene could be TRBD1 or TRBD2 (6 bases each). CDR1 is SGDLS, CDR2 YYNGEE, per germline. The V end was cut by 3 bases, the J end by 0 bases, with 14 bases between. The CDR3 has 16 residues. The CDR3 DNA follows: TGTGCCAGCAGCGCCGAAGGGGGACTTAGCACAGATACGCAGTATTTT. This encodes CASSAEGGLSTDTQYF.

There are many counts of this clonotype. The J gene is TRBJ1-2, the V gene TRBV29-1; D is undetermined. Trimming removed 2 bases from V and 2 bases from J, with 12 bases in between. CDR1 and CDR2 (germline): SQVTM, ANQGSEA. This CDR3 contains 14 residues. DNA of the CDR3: TGCAGCGTTGAAACCCGAAGGGAGAACTATGGCTACACCTTC. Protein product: CSVETRRENYGYTF.

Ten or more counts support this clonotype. As DNA, the CDR3 is TGCGCCAGCAGCTTTGGACAGGGAGAAGTTGTCTCTGGAAACACCATATATTTT. Translation: CASSFGQGEVVSGNTIYF. This chain connects TRBV5-1 to TRBJ1-3; the match to TRBD1 covers 8 bases. This CDR3 spans 18 amino acids. Germline V gene data show CDR1 as SGHRS and CDR2 as YFSETQ. Trimming at V came to 2 bases and at J to 0 bases, leaving 10 bases not matched to a gene.

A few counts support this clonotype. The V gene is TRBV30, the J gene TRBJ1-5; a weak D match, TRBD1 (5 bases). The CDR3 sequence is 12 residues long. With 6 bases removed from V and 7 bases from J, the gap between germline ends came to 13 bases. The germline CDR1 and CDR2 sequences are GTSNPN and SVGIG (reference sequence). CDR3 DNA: TGTGCCTGCCGACAGAGCGGACAGCCCCAGCATTTT. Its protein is CACRQSGQPQHF. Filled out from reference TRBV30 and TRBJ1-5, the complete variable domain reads SQTIHQWPATLVQPVGSPLSLECTVEGTSNPNLYWYRQAAGRGLQLLFYSVGIGQISSEVPQNLSASRPQDRQFILSSKKLLLSDSGFYLCACRQSGQPQHFGDGTRLSIL.

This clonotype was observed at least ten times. CDR3 amino acids: CASSYTPGPQHF. The DNA for the CDR3 is TGTGCCAGCAGCTACACCCCCGGGCCCCAGCATTTT. The chain carries TRBV7-2 and TRBJ1-5; D is uncertain. The ends were cut back, 4 bases at V and 9 bases at J, with 10 bases in the middle. The CDR3 runs to 12 residues. Germline CDR1 and CDR2: SGHTA and FQGNSA.

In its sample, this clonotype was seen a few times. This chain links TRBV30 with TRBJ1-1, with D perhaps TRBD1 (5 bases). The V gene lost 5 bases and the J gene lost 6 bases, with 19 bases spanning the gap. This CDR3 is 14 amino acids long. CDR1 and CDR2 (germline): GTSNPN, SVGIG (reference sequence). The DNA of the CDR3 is TGTGCCTGGGAAGACTGGGCGGGGCACGCTGAAGCTTTCTTT. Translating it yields CAWEDWAGHAEAFF.

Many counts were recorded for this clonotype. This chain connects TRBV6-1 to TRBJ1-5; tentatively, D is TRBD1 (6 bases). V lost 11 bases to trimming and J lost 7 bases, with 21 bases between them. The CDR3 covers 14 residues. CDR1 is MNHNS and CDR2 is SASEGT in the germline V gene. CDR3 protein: CASRDGGGKQPQHF. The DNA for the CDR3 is TGTGCCTCCCGGGATGGGGGCGGAAAGCAGCCCCAGCATTTT.

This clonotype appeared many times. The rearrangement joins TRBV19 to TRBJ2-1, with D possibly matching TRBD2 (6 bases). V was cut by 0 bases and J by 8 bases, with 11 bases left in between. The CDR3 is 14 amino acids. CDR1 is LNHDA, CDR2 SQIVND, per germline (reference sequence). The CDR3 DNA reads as TGTGCCAGTAGTATAGATCTCACTAGCTATGAGCAGTTCTTC. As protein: CASSIDLTSYEQFF.

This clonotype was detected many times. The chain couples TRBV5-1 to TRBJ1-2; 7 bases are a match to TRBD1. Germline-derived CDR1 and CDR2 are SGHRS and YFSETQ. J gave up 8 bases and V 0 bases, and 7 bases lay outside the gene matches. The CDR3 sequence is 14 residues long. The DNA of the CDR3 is TGCGCCAGCAGCTTGGAATTGACAGGGAGCGGCTACACCTTC. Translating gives CASSLELTGSGYTF.

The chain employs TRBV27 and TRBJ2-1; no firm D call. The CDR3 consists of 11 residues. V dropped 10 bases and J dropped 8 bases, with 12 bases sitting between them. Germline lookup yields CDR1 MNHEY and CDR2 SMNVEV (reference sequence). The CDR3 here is CATREAYEQFF. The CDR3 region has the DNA TGTGCCACCAGAGAAGCATATGAGCAGTTCTTC.

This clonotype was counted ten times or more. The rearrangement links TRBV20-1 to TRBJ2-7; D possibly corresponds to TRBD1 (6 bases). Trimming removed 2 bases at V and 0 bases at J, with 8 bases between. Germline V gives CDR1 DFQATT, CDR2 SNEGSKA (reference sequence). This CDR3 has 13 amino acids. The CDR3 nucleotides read TGCAGTGCTAGAATCAGGGGCTCCTACGAGCAGTACTTC. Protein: CSARIRGSYEQYF.

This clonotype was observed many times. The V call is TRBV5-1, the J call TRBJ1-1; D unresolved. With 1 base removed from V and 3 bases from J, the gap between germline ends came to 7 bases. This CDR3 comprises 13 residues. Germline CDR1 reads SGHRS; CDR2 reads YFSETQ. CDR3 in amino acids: CASSLRRDTEAFF. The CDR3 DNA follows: TGCGCCAGCAGCTTGAGGAGAGACACTGAAGCTTTCTTT.

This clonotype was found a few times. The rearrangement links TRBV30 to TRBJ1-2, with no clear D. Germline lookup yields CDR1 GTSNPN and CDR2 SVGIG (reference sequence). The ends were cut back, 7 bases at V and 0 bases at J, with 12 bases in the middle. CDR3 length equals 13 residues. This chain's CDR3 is CASSELANYGYTF. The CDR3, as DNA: TGTGCCTCGTCTGAGTTAGCTAACTATGGCTACACCTTC.

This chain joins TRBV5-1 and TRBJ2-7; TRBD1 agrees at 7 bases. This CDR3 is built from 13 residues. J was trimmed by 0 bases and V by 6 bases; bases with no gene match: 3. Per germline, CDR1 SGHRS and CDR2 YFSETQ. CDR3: CASKQGSSYEQYF. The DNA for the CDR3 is TGCGCCAGCAAACAGGGGAGCTCCTACGAGCAGTACTTC.

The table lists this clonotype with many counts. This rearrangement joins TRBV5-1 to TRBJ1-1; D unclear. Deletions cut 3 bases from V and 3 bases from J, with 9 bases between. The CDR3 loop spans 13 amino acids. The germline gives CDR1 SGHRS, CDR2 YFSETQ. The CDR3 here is CASSSGFYTEAFF. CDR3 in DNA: TGCGCCAGCAGCTCCGGGTTCTACACTGAAGCTTTCTTT.

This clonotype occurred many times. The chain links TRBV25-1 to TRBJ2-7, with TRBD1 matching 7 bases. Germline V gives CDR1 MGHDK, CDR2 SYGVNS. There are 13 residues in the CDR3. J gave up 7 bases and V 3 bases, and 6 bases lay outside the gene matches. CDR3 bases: TGTGCCAGCAGTGAGACAGGGCGAGGAGAGCAGTACTTC. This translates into CASSETGRGEQYF.

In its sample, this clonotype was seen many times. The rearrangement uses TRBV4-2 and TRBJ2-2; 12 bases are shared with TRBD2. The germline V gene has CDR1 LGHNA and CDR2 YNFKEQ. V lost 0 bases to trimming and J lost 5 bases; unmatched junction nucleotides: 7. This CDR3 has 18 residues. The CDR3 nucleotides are TGTGCCAGCAGCCAAGAGCTAGCGGGAGGGCCGGGGACCGGGGAGCTGTTTTTT. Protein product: CASSQELAGGPGTGELFF.

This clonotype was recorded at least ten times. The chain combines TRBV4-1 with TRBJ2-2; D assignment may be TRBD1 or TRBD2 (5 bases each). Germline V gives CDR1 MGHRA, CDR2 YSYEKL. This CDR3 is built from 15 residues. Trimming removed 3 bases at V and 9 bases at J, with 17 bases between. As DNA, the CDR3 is TGCGCCAGCAGCCAGGATCTGGGGGTGGGAAGGGAGCTGTTTTTT. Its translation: CASSQDLGVGRELFF.

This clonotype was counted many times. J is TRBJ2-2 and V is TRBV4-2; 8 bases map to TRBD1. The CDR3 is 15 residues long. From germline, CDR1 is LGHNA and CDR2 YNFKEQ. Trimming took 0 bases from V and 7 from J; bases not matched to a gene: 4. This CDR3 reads CASSQDDRGVGELFF. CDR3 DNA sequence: TGTGCCAGCAGCCAAGATGACAGGGGAGTCGGGGAGCTGTTTTTT.

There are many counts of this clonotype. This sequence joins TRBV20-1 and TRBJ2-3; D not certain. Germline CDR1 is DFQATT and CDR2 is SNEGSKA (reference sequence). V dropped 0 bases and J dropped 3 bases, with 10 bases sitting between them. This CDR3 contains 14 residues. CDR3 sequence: CSAREALGTDTQYF. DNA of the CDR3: TGCAGTGCTAGAGAGGCCCTAGGGACAGATACGCAGTATTTT.